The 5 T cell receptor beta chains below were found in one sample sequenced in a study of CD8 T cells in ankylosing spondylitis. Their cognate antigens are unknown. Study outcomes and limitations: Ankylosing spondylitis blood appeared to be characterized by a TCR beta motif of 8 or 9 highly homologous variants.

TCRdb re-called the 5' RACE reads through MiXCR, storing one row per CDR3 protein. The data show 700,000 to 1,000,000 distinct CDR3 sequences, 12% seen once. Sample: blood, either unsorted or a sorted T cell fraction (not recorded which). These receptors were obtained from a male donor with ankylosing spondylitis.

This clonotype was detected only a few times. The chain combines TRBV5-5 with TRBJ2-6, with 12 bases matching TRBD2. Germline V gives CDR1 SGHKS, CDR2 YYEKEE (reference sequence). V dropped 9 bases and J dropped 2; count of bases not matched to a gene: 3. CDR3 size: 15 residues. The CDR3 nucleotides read TGTGCCACTGGACTAGCGGGAACTGGGGCCAACGTCCTGACTTTC. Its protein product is CATGLAGTGANVLTF.

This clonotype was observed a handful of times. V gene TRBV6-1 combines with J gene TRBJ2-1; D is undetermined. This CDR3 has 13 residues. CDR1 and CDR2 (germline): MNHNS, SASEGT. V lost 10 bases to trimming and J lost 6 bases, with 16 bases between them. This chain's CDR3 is CATRSTLFNEQFF. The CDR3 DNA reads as TGTGCCACCCGGTCCACGCTGTTCAATGAGCAGTTCTTC.

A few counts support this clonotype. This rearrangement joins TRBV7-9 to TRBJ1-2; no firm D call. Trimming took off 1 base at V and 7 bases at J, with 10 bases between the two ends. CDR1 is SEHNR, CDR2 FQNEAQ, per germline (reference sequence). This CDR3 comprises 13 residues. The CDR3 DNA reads TGTGCCAGCAGCTTAGAGTCGGGATCTGGCTACACCTTC. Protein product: CASSLESGSGYTF.

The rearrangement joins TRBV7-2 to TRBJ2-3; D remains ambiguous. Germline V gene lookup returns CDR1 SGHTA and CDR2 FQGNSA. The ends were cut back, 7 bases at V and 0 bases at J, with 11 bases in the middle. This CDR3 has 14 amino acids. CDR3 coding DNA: TGTGCCAGCAACCTCTATTACAGCACAGATACGCAGTATTTT. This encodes CASNLYYSTDTQYF.

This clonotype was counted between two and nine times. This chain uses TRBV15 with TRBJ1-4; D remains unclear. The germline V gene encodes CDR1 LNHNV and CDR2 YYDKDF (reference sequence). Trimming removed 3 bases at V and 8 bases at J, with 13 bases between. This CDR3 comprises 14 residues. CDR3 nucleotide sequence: TGTGCCACCAGCAGCACCATTCGAGGGGAAAAACTGTTTTTT. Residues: CATSSTIRGEKLFF.